The 2 T cell receptor beta chains below all came from one sample that was sequenced in a study of T cell responses to AZD1222 COVID-19 vaccine. Assay used: immunoSEQ multiplex PCR; TCRdb lists only in-frame clones, some missing. The data contain around 120,000 clones, about 90% of them singletons. The starting material was peripheral blood, obtained 28 days after the second AZD1222 dose. These receptors all stem from an adult who received the AZD1222 COVID-19 vaccine.

Comment on this clone: This sample includes further DNA sequences coding for the same CDR3. The V call is TRBV4-1, the J call TRBJ2-7; TRBD2 agrees at 10 bases. Germline trimming cut 3 bases from V and 3 bases from J; bases unmatched to any gene: 5. Germline V gives CDR1 MGHRA, CDR2 YSYEKL. The CDR3 runs 15 residues. The CDR3 nucleotides are TGCGCCAGCAGCCAGTCTAGCGGGAGCTTCTACGAGCAGTACTTC. Residues: CASSQSSGSFYEQYF.

The chain carries TRBV4-2 and TRBJ1-4; D is perhaps TRBD1 (5 bases). The CDR3 is 15 amino acids. Trimming left V 4 bases short and J 4 bases short, with 13 bases between. The germline V gene has CDR1 LGHNA and CDR2 YNFKEQ. CDR3 sequence reads: CASSRQRVSNEKLFF. CDR3 coding DNA: TGTGCCAGCAGCCGACAGAGAGTGAGTAATGAAAAACTGTTTTTT.